This T cell receptor beta chain emerged from a study of blood T cell repertoires in COVID-19. Original processing methods: For nucleated cells, counts were estimated from reference gene primer amplification. Generated by immunoSEQ multiplex PCR, the TCRdb table keeps only in-frame clones and is missing some. V and J calls and clone size are as listed in that table; D and trimming were resolved from the DNA. The sample yields about 310,000 clones, nearly 90% seen once. This clone was counted a single time. V lost 0 bases and J 1 base, leaving 13 bases between the germline ends. Germline values: CDR1 LNHDA, CDR2 SQIVND (reference sequence). The CDR3 length is 17 residues.

Material for sequencing was PBMCs or T cells enriched from blood (not recorded which). The J gene is TRBJ1-5, the V gene TRBV19; D remains ambiguous. This TCR was sampled from a woman between 18 and 29 years old with acute COVID-19. This chain's CDR3 is CASSIDPGLRSNQPQHF. The CDR3 DNA follows: TGTGCCAGTAGTATAGATCCGGGTTTAAGGAGCAATCAGCCCCAGCATTTT.